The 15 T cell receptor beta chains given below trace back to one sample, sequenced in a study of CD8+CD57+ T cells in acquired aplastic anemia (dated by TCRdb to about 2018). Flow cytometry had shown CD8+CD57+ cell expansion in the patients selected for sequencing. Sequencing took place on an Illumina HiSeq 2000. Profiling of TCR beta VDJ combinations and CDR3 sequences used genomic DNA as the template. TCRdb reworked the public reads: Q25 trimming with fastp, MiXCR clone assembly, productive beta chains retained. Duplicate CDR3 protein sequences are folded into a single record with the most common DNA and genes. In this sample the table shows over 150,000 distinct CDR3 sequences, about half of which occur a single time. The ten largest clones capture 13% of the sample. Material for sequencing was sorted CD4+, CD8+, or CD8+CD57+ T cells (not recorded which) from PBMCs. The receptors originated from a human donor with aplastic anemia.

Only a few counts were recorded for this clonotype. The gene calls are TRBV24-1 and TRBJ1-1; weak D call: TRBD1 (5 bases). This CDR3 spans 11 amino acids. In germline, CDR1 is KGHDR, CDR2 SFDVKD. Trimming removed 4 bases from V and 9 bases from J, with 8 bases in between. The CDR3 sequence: CATSERGQAFF. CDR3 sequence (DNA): TGTGCCACCAGTGAAAGGGGCCAAGCTTTCTTT.

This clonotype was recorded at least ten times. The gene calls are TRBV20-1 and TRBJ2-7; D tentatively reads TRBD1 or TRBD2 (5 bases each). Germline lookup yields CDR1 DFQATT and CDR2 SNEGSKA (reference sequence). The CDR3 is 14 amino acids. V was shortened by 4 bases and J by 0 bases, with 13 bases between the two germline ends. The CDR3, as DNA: TGCAGTGCTACAGGGAACCGGGGCTCCTACGAGCAGTACTTC. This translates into CSATGNRGSYEQYF.

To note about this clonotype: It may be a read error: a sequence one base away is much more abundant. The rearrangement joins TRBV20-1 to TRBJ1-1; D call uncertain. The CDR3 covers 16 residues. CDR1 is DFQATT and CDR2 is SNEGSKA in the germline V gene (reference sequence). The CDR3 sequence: CSARAGAPPLNTVAFF. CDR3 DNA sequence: TGCAGTGCTAGGGCCGGCGCGCCCCCGTTAAACACTGTAGCTTTCTTT.

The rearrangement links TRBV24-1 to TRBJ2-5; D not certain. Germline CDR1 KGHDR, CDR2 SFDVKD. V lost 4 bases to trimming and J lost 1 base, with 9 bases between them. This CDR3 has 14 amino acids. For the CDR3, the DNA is TGTGCCACCAGTGAAACGATAACCCAAGAGACCCAGTACTTC. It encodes CATSETITQETQYF.

The CDR3, as DNA: TGTGCCAGCAAAGGACAGATCTATGGCTACACCTTC. Translated: CASKGQIYGYTF. The gene calls are TRBV25-1 and TRBJ1-2; maybe TRBD1 (6 bases). This CDR3 comprises 12 residues. The V gene's germline CDR1 is MGHDK and CDR2 SYGVNS. Trimming took off 7 bases at V and 4 bases at J, with 10 bases between the two ends.

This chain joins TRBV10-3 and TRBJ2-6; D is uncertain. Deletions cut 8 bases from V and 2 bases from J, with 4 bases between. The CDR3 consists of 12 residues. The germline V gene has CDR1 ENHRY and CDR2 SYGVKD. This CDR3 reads CAIDAGANVLTF. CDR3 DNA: TGTGCCATCGATGCTGGGGCCAACGTCCTGACTTTC.

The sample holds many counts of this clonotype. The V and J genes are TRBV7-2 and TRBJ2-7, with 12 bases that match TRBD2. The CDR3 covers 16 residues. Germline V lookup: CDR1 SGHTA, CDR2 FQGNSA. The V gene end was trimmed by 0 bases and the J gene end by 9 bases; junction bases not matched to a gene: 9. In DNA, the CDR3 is TGTGCCAGCAGCTTAGCGGCTAGCGGGGGGGCGGGGCGGCAGTACTTC. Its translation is CASSLAASGGAGRQYF.

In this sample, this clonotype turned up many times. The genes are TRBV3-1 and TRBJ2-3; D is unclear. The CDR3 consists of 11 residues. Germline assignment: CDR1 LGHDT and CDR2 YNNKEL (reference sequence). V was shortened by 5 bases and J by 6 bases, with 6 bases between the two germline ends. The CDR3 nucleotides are TGTGCCAGCAGCGTCGTCGATACGCAGTATTTT. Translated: CASSVVDTQYF.

CDR3 protein: CASTNPNTEAFF. CDR3 bases: TGTGCCAGCACGAATCCGAACACTGAAGCTTTCTTT. The chain uses TRBV2 and TRBJ1-1; D remains unclear. With 7 bases removed from V and 1 base from J, the gap between germline ends came to 7 bases. Germline lookup yields CDR1 SNHLY and CDR2 FYNNEI. The length of the CDR3 is 12 residues.

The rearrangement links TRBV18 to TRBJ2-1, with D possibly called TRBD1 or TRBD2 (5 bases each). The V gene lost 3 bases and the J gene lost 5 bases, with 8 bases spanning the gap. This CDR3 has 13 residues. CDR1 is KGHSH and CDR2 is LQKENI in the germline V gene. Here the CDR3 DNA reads TGTGCCAGCTCACCCGGGACCCACAATGAGCAGTTCTTC. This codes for CASSPGTHNEQFF.

Here the CDR3 reads CASSVATTREQYF. The CDR3 nucleotides are TGTGCCAGCAGTGTTGCGACCACTCGTGAGCAGTACTTC. V usage is TRBV2 and J usage is TRBJ2-7; D gene ambiguous. The V end lost 4 bases, the J end lost 7 bases, and 14 bases lay between the germline ends. Germline loops: CDR1 SNHLY, CDR2 FYNNEI. The CDR3 contains 13 residues.

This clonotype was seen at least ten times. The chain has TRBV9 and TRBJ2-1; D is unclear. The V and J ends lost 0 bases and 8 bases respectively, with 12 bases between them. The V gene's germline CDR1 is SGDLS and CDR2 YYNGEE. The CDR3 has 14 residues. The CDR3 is CASSVDERAYEQFF. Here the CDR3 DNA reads TGTGCCAGCAGCGTAGACGAGAGAGCCTATGAGCAGTTCTTC.

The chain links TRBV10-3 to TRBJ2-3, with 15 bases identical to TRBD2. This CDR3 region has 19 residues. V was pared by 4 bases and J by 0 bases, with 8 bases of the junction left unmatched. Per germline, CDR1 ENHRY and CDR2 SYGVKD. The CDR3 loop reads CAISGTGTSGGLSTDTQYF. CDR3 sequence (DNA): TGTGCCATCAGTGGAACCGGGACTAGCGGGGGGCTAAGCACAGATACGCAGTATTTT.

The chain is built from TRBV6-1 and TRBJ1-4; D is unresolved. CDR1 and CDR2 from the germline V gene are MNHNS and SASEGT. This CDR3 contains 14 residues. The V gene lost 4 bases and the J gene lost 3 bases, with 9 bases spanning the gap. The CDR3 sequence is CASSGGEANEKLFF. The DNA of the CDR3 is TGTGCCAGCAGTGGGGGAGAGGCTAATGAAAAACTGTTTTTT.

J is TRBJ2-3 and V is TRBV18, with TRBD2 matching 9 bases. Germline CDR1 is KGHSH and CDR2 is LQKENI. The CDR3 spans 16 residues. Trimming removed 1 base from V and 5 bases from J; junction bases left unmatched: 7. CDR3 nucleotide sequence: TGTGCCAGCTCACCACTGGATAGCGGGGGTAAAGATACGCAGTATTTT. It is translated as CASSPLDSGGKDTQYF.